This T cell receptor (beta chain) came from a study of blood T cell repertoires in COVID-19. CDR1 and CDR2 (germline): SGHRS, YFSETQ. The CDR3 totals 14 residues. V shed 1 base and J shed 1 base, with 6 bases lying between them. As processed by the authors: Estimation of nucleated cell counts relied on the amplification of reference gene primers. Measured with immunoSEQ multiplex PCR; TCRdb has only the in-frame clones, and not every one. From that table come the V and J calls and clone size; the DNA was used to work out D and trimming. The sample shows roughly 76,000 clones, more than 85% of them seen only once.

The sample was PBMCs or T cells enriched from blood (not recorded which). The source of this sequence is a woman aged 45-65 years with acute COVID-19. J is TRBJ2-1 and V is TRBV5-1; D ambiguous. CDR3 nucleotides: TGCGCCAGCAGCTTGAGAACTTCCTACAATGAGCAGTTCTTC. This translates into CASSLRTSYNEQFF. The full variable domain, rest sourced from reference TRBV5-1 and TRBJ2-1, is KAGVTQTPRYLIKTRGQQVTLSCSPISGHRSVSWYQQTPGQGLQFLFEYFSETQRNKGNFPGRFSGRQFSNSRSEMNVSTLELGDSALYLCASSLRTSYNEQFFGPGTRLTVL.